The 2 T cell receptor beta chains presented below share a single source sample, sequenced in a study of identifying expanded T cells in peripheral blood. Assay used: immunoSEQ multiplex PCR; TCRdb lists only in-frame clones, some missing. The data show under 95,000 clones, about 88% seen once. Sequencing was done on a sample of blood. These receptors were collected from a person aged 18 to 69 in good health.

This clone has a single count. CDR3 DNA sequence: TGTGCCAGCAGCACGCTGCCCCCCCAGCGAGCCGAGCAGTTCTTC. Its protein is CASSTLPPQRAEQFF. The genes are TRBV7-2 and TRBJ2-1; no clear D gene. The V end lost 5 bases, the J end lost 10 bases, and 21 bases lay between the germline ends. The CDR3 covers 15 residues. Germline lookup yields CDR1 SGHTA and CDR2 FQGNSA.

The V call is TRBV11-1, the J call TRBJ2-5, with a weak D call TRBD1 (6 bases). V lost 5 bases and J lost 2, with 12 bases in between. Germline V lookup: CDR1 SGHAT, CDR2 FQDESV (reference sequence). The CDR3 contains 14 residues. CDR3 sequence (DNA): TGTGCCAGCAGCCAGAGGGGGACACAAGAGACCCAGTACTTC. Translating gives CASSQRGTQETQYF. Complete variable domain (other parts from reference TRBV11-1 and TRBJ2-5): EAEVAQSPRYKITEKSQAVAFWCDPISGHATLYWYRQILGQGPELLVQFQDESVVDDSQLPKDRFSAERLKGVDSTLKIQPAELGDSAMYLCASSQRGTQETQYFGPGTRLLVL.